These 20 T cell receptor beta chains share one sample of origin, sequenced in a study of CD8 T cells in Susac syndrome. Reverse transcription of about 0.45 to 1 ug RNA was performed with random hexamers. TCRdb redid the calling of the immunoSEQ multiplex PCR reads with MiXCR, one entry per CDR3 protein. This table has about 400,000 distinct CDR3 sequences, approximately 89% appearing once. The sample comprised CD8+ T cells from PBMCs. The origin of the receptors is a human donor with multiple sclerosis.

A remark on this clonotype: The germline gene is not matched at one end of the junction; a read error may be the cause. This CDR3 reads CAGSDRGLNYEQYF. The CDR3 DNA reads TGTGCCGGCAGTGACCGTGGGTTAAACTACGAGCAGTACTTC. The chain employs TRBV6-6 and TRBJ2-7; D gene unclear. Germline-derived CDR1 and CDR2 are MNHNY and SVGAGI (reference sequence). This CDR3 has 14 residues.

CDR3 sequence reads: CASSQWTGVNNSPLHF. CDR3 nucleotide sequence: TGCGCCAGCAGCCAGTGGACAGGGGTCAATAATTCACCCCTCCACTTT. The V and J genes are TRBV4-1 and TRBJ1-6; 9 positions agree with TRBD1. The germline V gene encodes CDR1 MGHRA and CDR2 YSYEKL. The CDR3 totals 16 residues. Trimming at V came to 3 bases and at J to 5 bases, leaving 5 bases not matched to a gene.

The chain links TRBV5-1 to TRBJ2-3; possibly TRBD1 or TRBD2 for D (8 bases each). V lost 2 bases, J lost 3 bases, and 22 bases lay in between. CDR3 length: 18 amino acids. CDR1 is SGHRS and CDR2 is YFSETQ in the germline V gene. The CDR3 nucleotides are TGCGCCAGCAGCTTAGGACAGGGAGGAGCGGGAGAGACAGATACGCAGTATTTT. This codes for CASSLGQGGAGETDTQYF.

This chain joins TRBV4-1 and TRBJ1-4; D may be TRBD1 (5 bases). The length of the CDR3 is 15 residues. V lost 0 bases and J 8 bases, leaving 13 bases between the germline ends. Germline-derived CDR1 and CDR2 are MGHRA and YSYEKL. CDR3 bases: TGCGCCAGCAGCCAAGATAATGGGGCCTGGGAAAAACTGTTTTTT. Translating gives CASSQDNGAWEKLFF.

The chain joins TRBV4-1 to TRBJ2-1; D tentatively fits TRBD1 or TRBD2 (5 bases each). The CDR3 totals 16 residues. Per germline, CDR1 MGHRA and CDR2 YSYEKL. Trimming pared 3 bases from V and 7 bases from J, leaving 19 bases between. CDR3 sequence reads: CASSQLTGTISNEQFF. The CDR3 DNA reads TGCGCCAGCAGCCAGTTGACCGGGACCATCTCAAATGAGCAGTTCTTC.

The J gene is TRBJ1-1, the V gene TRBV6-5; 7 bases are shared with TRBD1. The CDR3 contains 14 residues. Germline V CDR1 and CDR2: MNHEY, SVGAGI. V lost 0 bases and J lost 4; bases outside the gene matches: 2. The CDR3, as DNA: TGTGCCAGCAGTTACTCAGACAGGGTCACTGAAGCTTTCTTT. As protein: CASSYSDRVTEAFF.

The V call is TRBV7-9, the J call TRBJ2-7; no reliable D call. The CDR3 is made up of 14 amino acids. V gave up 5 bases and J gave up 4 bases, with 15 bases separating them. Germline assignment: CDR1 SEHNR and CDR2 FQNEAQ (reference sequence). The CDR3, as DNA: TGTGCCAGCAGCCCCAACTTCACGAAATACGAGCAGTACTTC. It encodes CASSPNFTKYEQYF.

The sample holds one count of this clonotype. The V and J genes are TRBV5-1 and TRBJ1-3, with TRBD1 as a possible D gene (5 bases). The CDR3 runs 16 residues. Trimming shortened V by 0 bases and J by 0 bases, and 10 bases separated the two germline ends. The germline CDR1 and CDR2 sequences are SGHRS and YFSETQ. The CDR3 DNA is TGCGCCAGCAGCTTGGCCGGACATTACTCTGGAAACACCATATATTTT. Translated, it gives CASSLAGHYSGNTIYF.

The chain is built from TRBV4-1 and TRBJ2-3, with D perhaps matching TRBD2 (5 bases). This CDR3 contains 15 residues. The germline CDR1 and CDR2 sequences are MGHRA and YSYEKL. Trimming took off 1 base at V and 4 bases at J, with 12 bases between the two ends. The CDR3 bases are TGCGCCAGCAGCCAAGTCTTTCGGGGTGCAGATACGCAGTATTTT. Residues: CASSQVFRGADTQYF.

The CDR3 protein is CASRGQGFGNTGELFF. The CDR3 DNA reads as TGCGCCAGCAGGGGTCAGGGCTTCGGGAACACCGGGGAGCTGTTTTTT. The rearrangement uses TRBV5-1 and TRBJ2-2; the D gene is possibly TRBD1 (5 bases). The CDR3 is made up of 16 amino acids. Germline V gene data show CDR1 as SGHRS and CDR2 as YFSETQ. The V and J ends lost 5 bases and 1 base respectively, with 15 bases between them.

The V and J genes are TRBV13 and TRBJ2-1, with D possibly matching TRBD1 (6 bases). CDR3 size: 12 residues. V was trimmed by 3 bases and J by 9 bases, leaving 9 bases between them. The germline CDR1 and CDR2 sequences are PRHDT and FYEKMQ (reference sequence). As DNA, the CDR3 is TGTGCCAGCAGCTTTCAGGGGTCTGAGCAGTTCTTC. As protein: CASSFQGSEQFF.

This sequence joins TRBV5-4 and TRBJ1-1; D is perhaps TRBD1 (5 bases). The V gene's germline CDR1 is SGHNT and CDR2 YYREEE (reference sequence). Trimming shortened V by 3 bases and J by 8 bases, and 17 bases separated the two germline ends. The CDR3 has 14 residues. In DNA form, the CDR3 reads TGTGCCAGCAGCTGGCGGGGGACCACACCAGAAGCTTTCTTT. Translated, it gives CASSWRGTTPEAFF. The variable domain in full, completed from reference TRBV5-4 and TRBJ1-1, reads ETGVTQSPTHLIKTRGQQVTLRCSSQSGHNTVSWYQQALGQGPQFIFQYYREEENGRGNFPPRFSGLQFPNYSSELNVNALELDDSALYLCASSWRGTTPEAFFGQGTRLTVV.

The chain employs TRBV5-1 and TRBJ2-1; weak D call: TRBD2 (5 bases). Germline values: CDR1 SGHRS, CDR2 YFSETQ. This CDR3 region has 19 residues. V dropped 0 bases and J dropped 6 bases, with 25 bases sitting between them. CDR3: CASSLVPLIDTKRVNEQFF. CDR3 DNA: TGCGCCAGCAGCTTGGTTCCCCTCATAGACACAAAGAGGGTCAATGAGCAGTTCTTC.

The chain carries TRBV2 and TRBJ1-5, with D tentatively TRBD1 (5 bases). CDR1 is SNHLY, CDR2 FYNNEI, per germline. There are 15 residues in the CDR3. The ends were cut back, 6 bases at V and 0 bases at J, with 12 bases in the middle. The CDR3 protein is CASRGTVYSNQPQHF. In DNA, the CDR3 is TGTGCCAGCAGGGGGACGGTCTATAGCAATCAGCCCCAGCATTTT.

This chain links TRBV13 with TRBJ1-1; the D is unclear. The CDR3 totals 13 residues. Germline CDR1 and CDR2: PRHDT and FYEKMQ (reference sequence). Trimming left V 3 bases short and J 2 bases short, with 7 bases between. The CDR3 DNA reads TGTGCCAGCAGCTTCCCACACAACACTGAAGCTTTCTTT. Amino acids: CASSFPHNTEAFF. Full variable domain (remainder filled in from reference TRBV13 and TRBJ1-1): AAGVIQSPRHLIKEKRETATLKCYPIPRHDTVYWYQQGPGQDPQFLISFYEKMQSDKGSIPDRFSAQQFSDYHSELNMSSLELGDSALYFCASSFPHNTEAFFGQGTRLTVV.

V usage is TRBV5-1 and J usage is TRBJ1-2; D might be TRBD1 (6 bases). Germline values: CDR1 SGHRS, CDR2 YFSETQ. With 4 bases removed from V and 4 bases from J, the gap between germline ends came to 17 bases. The CDR3 runs to 15 residues. The chain's CDR3 is CASSGDRTSPYGYTF. The CDR3 DNA follows: TGCGCCAGCAGCGGAGACAGGACCAGTCCCTATGGCTACACCTTC.

V usage is TRBV5-1 and J usage is TRBJ1-1, with a weak D call TRBD1 (6 bases). Between the trimmed V and J ends, which lost 0 bases and 0 bases, there was a span of 9 bases. CDR3 size: 15 residues. The germline V gene encodes CDR1 SGHRS and CDR2 YFSETQ. CDR3 sequence: CASSLADRLNTEAFF. The CDR3, as DNA: TGCGCCAGCAGCTTGGCCGACAGGTTGAACACTGAAGCTTTCTTT.

The chain employs TRBV20-1 and TRBJ2-3; D is perhaps TRBD1 (6 bases). The CDR3 is made up of 13 amino acids. The ends were cut back, 0 bases at V and 8 bases at J, with 12 bases in the middle. From germline, CDR1 is DFQATT and CDR2 SNEGSKA (reference sequence). As DNA, the CDR3 is TGCAGTGCTAGAGATTCAGGGGAGCCTACGCAGTATTTT. Translation: CSARDSGEPTQYF.

V and J are TRBV7-2 and TRBJ1-1, with no clear D. Germline-derived CDR1 and CDR2 are SGHTA and FQGNSA. This CDR3 region has 17 residues. Trimming took off 0 bases at V and 0 bases at J, with 14 bases between the two ends. For the CDR3, the DNA is TGTGCCAGCAGCTTAGCCCTAAATCACCCGTTGAACACTGAAGCTTTCTTT. Translation gives CASSLALNHPLNTEAFF.

The chain carries TRBV4-1 and TRBJ1-2, with 7 bases matching TRBD1. The CDR3 consists of 15 residues. Germline-derived CDR1 and CDR2 are MGHRA and YSYEKL. After removal of 2 bases from V and 2 bases from J, the junction contained 5 bases not matched to a gene. CDR3 in amino acids: CASSQIAGQNYGYTF. The CDR3 DNA is TGCGCCAGCAGCCAAATTGCGGGACAGAACTATGGCTACACCTTC.